What follows are 13 T cell receptor beta chains derived from one specimen sequenced in a study of blood T cell repertoires in COVID-19. Clones were read by immunoSEQ multiplex PCR, and TCRdb kept only the in-frame ones, dropping some. The sample has 200,000 or so clones; 83% are singletons. Sequenced sample: PBMCs or T cells enriched from blood (not recorded which). The receptors come from a woman in her 50s who had been exposed to COVID-19.

This clone was detected a few times. The chain uses TRBV15 and TRBJ1-5; 10 nucleotides align to TRBD1. CDR1 is LNHNV and CDR2 is YYDKDF in the germline V gene (reference sequence). V was clipped by 3 bases and J by 7 bases; unmatched bases: 9. CDR3 length: 16 amino acids. CDR3 coding DNA: TGTGCCACCAGCAGGGACACGGGACAGGGGACCCAGCCCCAGCATTTT. It encodes CATSRDTGQGTQPQHF.

The CDR3 reads CASSEGTGTFGGKLFF. CDR3 coding DNA: TGTGCCAGCAGTGAAGGGACAGGGACATTTGGGGGAAAACTGTTTTTT. The genes are TRBV2 and TRBJ1-4; 8 bases match TRBD1. Germline CDR1 and CDR2: SNHLY and FYNNEI. CDR3 length: 16 residues. V trimming: 1 base; J trimming: 10 bases; junction bases outside the gene matches: 11.

Here the CDR3 reads CASSLGPRTYEQYF. For the CDR3, the DNA is TGTGCCAGCAGCTTAGGCCCTAGAACCTACGAGCAGTACTTC. This chain uses TRBV7-2 with TRBJ2-7; D remains unclear. This CDR3 region has 14 residues. V lost 1 base, J lost 2 bases, and 9 bases lay in between. Germline CDR1 is SGHTA and CDR2 is FQGNSA.

This clone was counted at least ten times. The gene calls are TRBV10-2 and TRBJ2-7, with 8 positions matching TRBD1. Germline lookup yields CDR1 WSHSY and CDR2 SAAADI. The CDR3 has 15 residues. V lost 6 bases to trimming and J lost 2 bases; unmatched junction nucleotides: 9. The CDR3 protein is CASSRTGTGPYEQYF. CDR3 DNA: TGCGCCAGCAGCAGGACCGGGACAGGACCCTACGAGCAGTACTTC.

The J gene is TRBJ2-3, the V gene TRBV7-3, with D possibly TRBD1 on 5 matching bases. Per germline, CDR1 SGHTA and CDR2 FQGTGA. The CDR3 extends over 14 amino acids. V was trimmed by 5 bases and J by 2 bases, leaving 11 bases between them. CDR3 bases: TGTGCCAGCAGCCGCGTGGGGCCCACAGATACGCAGTATTTT. As protein: CASSRVGPTDTQYF.

This clone was counted only a few times. The chain carries TRBV18 and TRBJ2-1; 7 bases align to TRBD1. Germline V gene data show CDR1 as KGHSH and CDR2 as LQKENI. This CDR3 has 15 amino acids. The junction had 6 bases not matched to a gene; V was cut back by 1 base and J by 6 bases. CDR3 nucleotides: TGTGCCAGCTCACCACAGGGACAGTACGGCAATGAGCAGTTCTTC. Its protein is CASSPQGQYGNEQFF.

The chain links TRBV10-3 to TRBJ1-2, with TRBD1 as a possible D gene (5 bases). The CDR3 extends over 14 amino acids. V shed 0 bases and J shed 2 bases, with 7 bases lying between them. The germline V gene has CDR1 ENHRY and CDR2 SYGVKD. CDR3 bases: TGTGCCATCAGTGAGTCCCAGGGCAACTATGGCTACACCTTC. This encodes CAISESQGNYGYTF.

The chain couples TRBV10-3 to TRBJ1-1, with 7 nucleotides matching TRBD1. Trimming at V came to 4 bases and at J to 11 bases, leaving 4 bases not matched to a gene. Germline CDR1 ENHRY, CDR2 SYGVKD. CDR3 size: 11 residues. CDR3 bases: TGTGCCATCAGTGGAAAGGGGGCTGCTTTCTTT. Its translation is CAISGKGAAFF.

This chain connects TRBV11-2 to TRBJ1-4; D is possibly TRBD1 (6 bases). CDR1 and CDR2 (germline): SGHAT, FQNNGV. V lost 8 bases to trimming and J lost 8 bases, with 18 bases between them. This CDR3 region has 14 residues. The CDR3 loop reads CASRRQVPGEKLFF. In DNA form, the CDR3 reads TGTGCCAGCCGTCGACAGGTTCCCGGGGAAAAACTGTTTTTT. The entire variable domain, with the rest obtained from reference TRBV11-2 and TRBJ1-4, is as follows: EAGVAQSPRYKIIEKRQSVAFWCNPISGHATLYWYQQILGQGPKLLIQFQNNGVVDDSQLPKDRFSAERLKGVDSTLKIQPAKLEDSAVYLCASRRQVPGEKLFFGSGTQLSVL.

DNA of the CDR3: TGTGCCACAGACAGCGCATTGAACACTGAAGCTTTCTTT. This sequence encodes CATDSALNTEAFF. The chain has TRBV12-3 or TRBV12-4 and TRBJ1-1; D is possibly TRBD1 (5 bases). The V end lost 10 bases, the J end lost 0 bases, and 12 bases lay between the germline ends. The CDR3 has 13 amino acids.

This clone turned up a few times. The V gene is TRBV28, the J gene TRBJ2-2; D is possibly TRBD1 (6 bases). The CDR3 sequence is 14 residues long. Trimming pared 5 bases from V and 7 bases from J, leaving 14 bases between. Germline CDR1 reads MDHEN; CDR2 reads SYDVKM. CDR3 bases: TGTGCCAGCAGTCCCCCAGGGGATAGCGGGGAGCTGTTTTTT. This codes for CASSPPGDSGELFF. Combining the CDR3 with reference TRBV28 and TRBJ2-2 gives the whole variable domain DVKVTQSSRYLVKRTGEKVFLECVQDMDHENMFWYRQDPGLGLRLIYFSYDVKMKEKGDIPEGYSVSREKKERFSLILESASTNQTSMYLCASSPPGDSGELFFGEGSRLTVL.

This clone was seen a few times. The chain couples TRBV10-3 to TRBJ1-1, with 7 positions matching TRBD1. Germline V gives CDR1 ENHRY, CDR2 SYGVKD. V dropped 6 bases and J dropped 4; count of bases not matched to a gene: 8. The CDR3 contains 14 residues. The CDR3 loop is CAIRKDRAGTEAFF. CDR3 DNA: TGTGCCATCAGGAAAGACAGGGCTGGCACTGAAGCTTTCTTT.

The rearrangement joins TRBV6-5 to TRBJ1-1; 7 bases align to TRBD1. The CDR3 is made up of 14 amino acids. Per the germline V gene, CDR1 is MNHEY and CDR2 is SVGAGI. The ends lost 0 bases at V and 5 bases at J; junction bases unmatched: 3. The CDR3 nucleotides are TGTGCCAGCAGTTACTCGACAGGGCAGACTGAAGCTTTCTTT. Amino acids: CASSYSTGQTEAFF.